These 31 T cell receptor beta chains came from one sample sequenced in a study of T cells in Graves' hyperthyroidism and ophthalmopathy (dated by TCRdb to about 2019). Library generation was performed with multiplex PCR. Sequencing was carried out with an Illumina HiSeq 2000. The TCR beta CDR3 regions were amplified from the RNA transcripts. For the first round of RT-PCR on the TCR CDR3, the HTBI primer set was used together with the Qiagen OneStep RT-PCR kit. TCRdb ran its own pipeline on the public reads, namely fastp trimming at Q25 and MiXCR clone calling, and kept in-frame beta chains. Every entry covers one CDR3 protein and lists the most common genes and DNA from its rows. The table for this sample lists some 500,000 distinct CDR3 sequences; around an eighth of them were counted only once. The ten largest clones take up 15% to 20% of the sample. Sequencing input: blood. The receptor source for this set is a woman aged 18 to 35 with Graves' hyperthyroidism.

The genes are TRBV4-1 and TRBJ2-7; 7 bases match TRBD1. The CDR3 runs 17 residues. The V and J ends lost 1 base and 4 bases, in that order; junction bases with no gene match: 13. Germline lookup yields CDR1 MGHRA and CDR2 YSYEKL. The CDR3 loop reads CASSQVVTGSGGYEQYF. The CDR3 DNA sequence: TGCGCCAGCAGCCAAGTCGTAACGGGATCAGGGGGTTACGAGCAGTACTTC.

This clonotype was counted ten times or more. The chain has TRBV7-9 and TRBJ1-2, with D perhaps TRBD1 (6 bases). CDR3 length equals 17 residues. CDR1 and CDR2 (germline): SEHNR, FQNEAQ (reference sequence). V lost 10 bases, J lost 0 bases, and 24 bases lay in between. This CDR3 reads CATTRGPSDSANYGYTF. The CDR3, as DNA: TGTGCCACCACCCGGGGGCCATCGGACAGTGCTAACTATGGCTACACCTTC.

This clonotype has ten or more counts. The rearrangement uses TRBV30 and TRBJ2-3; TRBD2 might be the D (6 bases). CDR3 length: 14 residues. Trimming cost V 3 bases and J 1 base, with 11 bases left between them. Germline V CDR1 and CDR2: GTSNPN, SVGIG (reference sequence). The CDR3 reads CAWSPGLGTDTQYF. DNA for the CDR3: TGTGCCTGGAGCCCGGGACTTGGCACAGATACGCAGTATTTT.

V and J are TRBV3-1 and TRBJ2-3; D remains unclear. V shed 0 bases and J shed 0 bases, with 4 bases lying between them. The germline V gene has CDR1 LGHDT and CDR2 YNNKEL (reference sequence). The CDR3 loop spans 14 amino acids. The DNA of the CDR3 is TGTGCCAGCAGCCAAGAACCTAGCACAGATACGCAGTATTTT. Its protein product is CASSQEPSTDTQYF.

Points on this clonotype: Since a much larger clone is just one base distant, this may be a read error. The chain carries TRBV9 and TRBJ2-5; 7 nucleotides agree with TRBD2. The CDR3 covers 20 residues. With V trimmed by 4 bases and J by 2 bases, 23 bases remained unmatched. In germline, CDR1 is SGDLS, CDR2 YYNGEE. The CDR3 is CASSHWPWTRGPGQQETQYF. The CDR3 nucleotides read TGTGCCAGCAGCCATTGGCCTTGGACTAGAGGACCAGGGCAACAAGAGACCCAGTACTTC.

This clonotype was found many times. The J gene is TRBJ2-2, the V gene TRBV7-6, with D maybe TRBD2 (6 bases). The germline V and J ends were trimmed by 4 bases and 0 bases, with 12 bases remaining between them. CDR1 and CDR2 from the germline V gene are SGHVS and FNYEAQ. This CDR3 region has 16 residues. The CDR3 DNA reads TGTGCCAGCAGCTCGGGGGACTCGACGAACACCGGGGAGCTGTTTTTT. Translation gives CASSSGDSTNTGELFF.

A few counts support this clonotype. The CDR3 bases are TGCAGCGTTGAAGATCGGGCCAGGGACAGAACTTACACCGGGGAGCTGTTTTTT. Its protein product is CSVEDRARDRTYTGELFF. The chain joins TRBV29-1 to TRBJ2-2; TRBD1 matches 7 bases. Germline CDR1 and CDR2: SQVTM and ANQGSEA. Trimming at V came to 0 bases and at J to 3 bases, leaving 13 bases not matched to a gene. The CDR3 covers 18 residues.

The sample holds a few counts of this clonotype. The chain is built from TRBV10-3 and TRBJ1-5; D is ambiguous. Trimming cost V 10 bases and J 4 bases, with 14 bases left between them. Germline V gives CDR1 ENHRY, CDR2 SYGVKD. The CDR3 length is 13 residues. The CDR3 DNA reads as TGTGCCACCCGCGAGGGTGTTAATCAGCCCCAGCATTTT. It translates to CATREGVNQPQHF.

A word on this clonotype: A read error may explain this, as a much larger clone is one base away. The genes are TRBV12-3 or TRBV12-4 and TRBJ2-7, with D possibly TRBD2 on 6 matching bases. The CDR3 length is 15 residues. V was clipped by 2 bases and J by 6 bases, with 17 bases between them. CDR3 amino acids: CASSLSGRVGGEQYV. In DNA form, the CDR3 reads TGTGCCAGCAGTTTATCAGGGCGGGTGGGAGGCGAGCAGTACGTC.

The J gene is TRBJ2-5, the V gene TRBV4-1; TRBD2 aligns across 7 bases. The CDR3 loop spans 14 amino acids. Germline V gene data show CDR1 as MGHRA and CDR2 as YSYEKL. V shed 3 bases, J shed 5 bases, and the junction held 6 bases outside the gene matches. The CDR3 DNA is TGCGCCAGCAGCCACCCGGGACTACGGGAGACCCAGTACTTC. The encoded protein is CASSHPGLRETQYF.

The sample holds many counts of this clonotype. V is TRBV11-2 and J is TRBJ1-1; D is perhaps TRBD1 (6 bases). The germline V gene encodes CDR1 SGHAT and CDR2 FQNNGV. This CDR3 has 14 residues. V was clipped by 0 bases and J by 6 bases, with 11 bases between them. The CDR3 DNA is TGTGCCAGCAGCTTAGATTCGGGGGCGGCTGAAGCTTTCTTT. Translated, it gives CASSLDSGAAEAFF.

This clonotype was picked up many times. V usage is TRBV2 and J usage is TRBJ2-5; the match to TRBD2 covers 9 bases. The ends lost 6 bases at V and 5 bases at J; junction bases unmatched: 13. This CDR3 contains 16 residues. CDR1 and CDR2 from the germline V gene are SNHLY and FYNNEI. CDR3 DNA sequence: TGTGCCAGCAGCGAACGGGCGGGAGGGCCAGATGAGACCCAGTACTTC. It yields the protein CASSERAGGPDETQYF. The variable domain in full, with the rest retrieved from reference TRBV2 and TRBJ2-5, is EPEVTQTPSHQVTQMGQEVILRCVPISNHLYFYWYRQILGQKVEFLVSFYNNEISEKSEIFDDQFSVERPDGSNFTLKIRSTKLEDSAMYFCASSERAGGPDETQYFGPGTRLLVL.

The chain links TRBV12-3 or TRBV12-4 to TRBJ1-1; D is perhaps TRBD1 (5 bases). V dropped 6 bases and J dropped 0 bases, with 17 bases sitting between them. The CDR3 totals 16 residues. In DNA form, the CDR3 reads TGTGCCAGCAGATCCCGACAGACGGCCATGAACACTGAAGCTTTCTTT. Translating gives CASRSRQTAMNTEAFF.

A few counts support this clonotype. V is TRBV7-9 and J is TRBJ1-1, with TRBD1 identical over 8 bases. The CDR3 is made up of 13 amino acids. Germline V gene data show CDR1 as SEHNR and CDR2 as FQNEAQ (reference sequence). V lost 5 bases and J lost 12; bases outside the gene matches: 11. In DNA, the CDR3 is TGTGCCAGCAGCCCCGGACAGGGCTTGGGGTCTTTCTTT. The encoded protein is CASSPGQGLGSFF.

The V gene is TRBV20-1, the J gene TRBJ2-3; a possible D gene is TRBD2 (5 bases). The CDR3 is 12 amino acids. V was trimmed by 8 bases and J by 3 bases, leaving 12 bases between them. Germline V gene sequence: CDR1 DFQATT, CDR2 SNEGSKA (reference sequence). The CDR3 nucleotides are TGCAGTTTGGGCGGCGGGACAGATACGCAGTATTTT. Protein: CSLGGGTDTQYF.

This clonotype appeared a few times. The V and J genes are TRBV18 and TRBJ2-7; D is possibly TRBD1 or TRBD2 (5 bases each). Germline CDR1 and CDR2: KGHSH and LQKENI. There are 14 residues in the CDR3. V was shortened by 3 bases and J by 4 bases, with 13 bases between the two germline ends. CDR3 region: CASSPPSRGYEQYF. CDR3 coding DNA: TGTGCCAGCTCACCGCCCTCGAGGGGTTACGAGCAGTACTTC.

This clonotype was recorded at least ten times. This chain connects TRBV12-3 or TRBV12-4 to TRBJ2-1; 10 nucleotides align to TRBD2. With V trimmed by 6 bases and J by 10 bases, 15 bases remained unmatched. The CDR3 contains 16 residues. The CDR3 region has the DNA TGTGCCAGCAGCCGTGACCTAGCGGGAGTACAGGGCGAGCAGTTCTTC. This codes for CASSRDLAGVQGEQFF.

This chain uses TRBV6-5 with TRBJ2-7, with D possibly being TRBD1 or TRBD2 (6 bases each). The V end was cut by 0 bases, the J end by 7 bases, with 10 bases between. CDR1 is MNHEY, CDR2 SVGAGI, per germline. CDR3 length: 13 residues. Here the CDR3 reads CASSYSGGREQYV. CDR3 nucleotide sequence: TGTGCCAGCAGTTACTCGGGGGGCAGGGAGCAGTACGTC.

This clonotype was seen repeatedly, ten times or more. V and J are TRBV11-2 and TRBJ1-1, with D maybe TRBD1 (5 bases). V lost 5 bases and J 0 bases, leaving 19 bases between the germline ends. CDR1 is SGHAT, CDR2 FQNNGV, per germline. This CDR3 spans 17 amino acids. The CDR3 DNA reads TGTGCCAGCAGCGACACCCGATGGGGGTCCATGAACACTGAAGCTTTCTTT. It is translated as CASSDTRWGSMNTEAFF.

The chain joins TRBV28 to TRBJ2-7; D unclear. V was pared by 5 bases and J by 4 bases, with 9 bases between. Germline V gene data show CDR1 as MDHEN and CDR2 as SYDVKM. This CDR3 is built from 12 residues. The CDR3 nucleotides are TGTGCCAGCAGTAAGCAGAGTTACGAGCAGTACTTC. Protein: CASSKQSYEQYF.

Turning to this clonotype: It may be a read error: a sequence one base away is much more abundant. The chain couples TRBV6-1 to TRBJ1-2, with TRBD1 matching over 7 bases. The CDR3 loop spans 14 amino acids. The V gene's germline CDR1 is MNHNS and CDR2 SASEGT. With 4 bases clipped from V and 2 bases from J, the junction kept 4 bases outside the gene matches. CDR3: CASSGLQGNYGYTF. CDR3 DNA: TGTGCCAGCAGTGGTCTACAGGGGAACTATGGCTACACCTTC.

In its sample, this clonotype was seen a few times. CDR3 nucleotides: TGTGCCAGCAGCTCGACAGGGCCGGGAGGCTACACCTTC. It yields the protein CASSSTGPGGYTF. V usage is TRBV7-6 and J usage is TRBJ1-2, with 7 bases aligning to TRBD1. Germline assignment: CDR1 SGHVS and CDR2 FNYEAQ. Unmatched junction bases numbered 7, after V lost 4 bases and J lost 8 bases. The CDR3 covers 13 residues.

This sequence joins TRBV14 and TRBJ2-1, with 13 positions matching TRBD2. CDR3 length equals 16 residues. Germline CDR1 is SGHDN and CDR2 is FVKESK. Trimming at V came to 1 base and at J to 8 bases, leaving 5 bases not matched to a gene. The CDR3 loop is CASSQVLAGGRDEQFF. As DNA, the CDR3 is TGTGCCAGCAGCCAAGTACTAGCGGGAGGGCGCGATGAGCAGTTCTTC.

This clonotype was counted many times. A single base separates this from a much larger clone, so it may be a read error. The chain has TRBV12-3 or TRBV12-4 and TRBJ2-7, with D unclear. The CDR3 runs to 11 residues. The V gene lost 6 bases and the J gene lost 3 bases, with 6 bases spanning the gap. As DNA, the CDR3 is TGTGCCAGCAGCCCTATCTACGAGCAGTACTTC. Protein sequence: CASSPIYEQYF.

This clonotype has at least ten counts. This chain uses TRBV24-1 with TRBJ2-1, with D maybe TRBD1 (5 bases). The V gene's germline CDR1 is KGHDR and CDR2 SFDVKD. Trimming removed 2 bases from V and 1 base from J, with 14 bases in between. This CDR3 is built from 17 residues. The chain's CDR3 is CATSDSTGQRSYNEQFF. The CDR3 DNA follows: TGTGCCACCAGTGATTCCACAGGACAACGGTCCTACAATGAGCAGTTCTTC.

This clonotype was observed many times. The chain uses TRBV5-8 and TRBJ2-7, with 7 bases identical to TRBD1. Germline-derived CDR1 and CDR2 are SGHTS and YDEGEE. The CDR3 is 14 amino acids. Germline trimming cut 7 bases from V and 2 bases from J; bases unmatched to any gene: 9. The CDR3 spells CASALDRTTYEQYF. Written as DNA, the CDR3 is TGTGCCAGCGCCCTGGACAGGACCACCTACGAGCAGTACTTC.

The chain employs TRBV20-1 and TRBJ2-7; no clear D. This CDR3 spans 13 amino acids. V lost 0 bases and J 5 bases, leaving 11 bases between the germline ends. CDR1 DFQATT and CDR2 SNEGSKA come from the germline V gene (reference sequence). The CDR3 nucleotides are TGCAGTGCTAGAGATCCCGTCGTAGACGAGCAGTACGTC. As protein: CSARDPVVDEQYV.

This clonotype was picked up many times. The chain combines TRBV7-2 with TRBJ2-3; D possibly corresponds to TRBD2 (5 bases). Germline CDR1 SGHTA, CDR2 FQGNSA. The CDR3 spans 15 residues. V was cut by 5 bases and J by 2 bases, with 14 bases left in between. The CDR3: CASSLDSTHTDTQYF. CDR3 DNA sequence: TGTGCCAGCAGCCTGGACTCAACCCACACAGATACGCAGTATTTT.

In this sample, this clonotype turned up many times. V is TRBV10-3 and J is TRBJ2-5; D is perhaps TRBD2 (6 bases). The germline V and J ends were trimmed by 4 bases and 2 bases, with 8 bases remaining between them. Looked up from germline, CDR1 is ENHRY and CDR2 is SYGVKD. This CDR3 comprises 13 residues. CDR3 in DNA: TGTGCCATCAGTGCCGGGGGTCAAGAGACCCAGTACTTC. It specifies CAISAGGQETQYF.

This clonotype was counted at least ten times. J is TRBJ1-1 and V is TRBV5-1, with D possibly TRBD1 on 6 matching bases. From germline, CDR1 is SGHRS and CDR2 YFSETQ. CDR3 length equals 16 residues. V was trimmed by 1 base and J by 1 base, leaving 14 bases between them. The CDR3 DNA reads TGCGCCAGCAGCTTGAGGGGGGGACACCAGAACACTGAAGCTTTCTTT. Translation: CASSLRGGHQNTEAFF.

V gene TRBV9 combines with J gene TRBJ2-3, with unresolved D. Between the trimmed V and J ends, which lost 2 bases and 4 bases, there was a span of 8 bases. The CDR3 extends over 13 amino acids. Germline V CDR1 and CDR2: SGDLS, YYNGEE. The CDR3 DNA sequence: TGTGCCAGCAGCGTTGTTGGGGCAGATACGCAGTATTTT. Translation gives CASSVVGADTQYF.